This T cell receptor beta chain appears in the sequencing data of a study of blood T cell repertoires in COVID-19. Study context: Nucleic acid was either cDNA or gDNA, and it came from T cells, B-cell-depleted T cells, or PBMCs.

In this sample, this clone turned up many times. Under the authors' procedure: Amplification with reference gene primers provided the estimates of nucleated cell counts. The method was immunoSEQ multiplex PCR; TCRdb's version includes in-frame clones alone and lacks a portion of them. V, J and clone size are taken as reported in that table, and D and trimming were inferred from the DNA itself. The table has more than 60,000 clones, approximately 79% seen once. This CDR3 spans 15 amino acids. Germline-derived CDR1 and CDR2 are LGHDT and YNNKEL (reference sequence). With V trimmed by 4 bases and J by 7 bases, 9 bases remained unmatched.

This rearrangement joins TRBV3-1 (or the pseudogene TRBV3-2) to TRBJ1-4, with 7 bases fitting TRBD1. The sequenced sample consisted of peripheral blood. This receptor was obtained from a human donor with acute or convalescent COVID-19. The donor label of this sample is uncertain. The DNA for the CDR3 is TGTGCCAGCAGCCCTTTGCGGGACAGTCGTGAAAAACTGTTTTTT. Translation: CASSPLRDSREKLFF.